The entry that follows covers one T cell receptor beta chain sequence. Authors' analysis steps: Estimates of nucleated cell counts were drawn from the amplification of reference gene primers. TCRdb keeps only in-frame clones here, not all; method: immunoSEQ multiplex PCR. Clone size and the V and J calls come from that table; the DNA yielded D and trimming. The sample lists roughly 250,000 clones; approximately 80% were seen once. The sample is drawn from a study of blood T cell repertoires in COVID-19. The wider study: Sites in the United States, Italy and Spain provided acute and convalescent COVID-19 samples. Nucleic acid was either cDNA or gDNA, and it came from T cells, B-cell-depleted T cells, or PBMCs.

The CDR3 loop spans 16 amino acids. The V gene lost 1 base and the J gene lost 4 bases, with 17 bases spanning the gap. Germline CDR1 MNHEY, CDR2 SVGEGT. This sequence originates from a woman aged 80 or over with active or convalescent COVID-19. J is TRBJ2-7 and V is TRBV6-2 or TRBV6-3, with a weak D call TRBD1 (5 bases). Input material: peripheral blood. This CDR3 reads CASSYLGQGKNYEQYF. In DNA, the CDR3 is TGTGCCAGCAGTTACTTGGGGCAAGGAAAGAATTACGAGCAGTACTTC.